The 21 T cell receptor beta chains presented below share a single source sample, sequenced in a study of blood T cell repertoires in COVID-19. Here immunoSEQ multiplex PCR was the method, and the copy in TCRdb shows in-frame clones only, minus some. The data show over 150,000 clones, roughly nine tenths seen once. The specimen was peripheral blood. Source of these receptors: a man aged 45-65 years with acute or convalescent COVID-19.

This clone was recorded only once. The chain employs TRBV6-1 and TRBJ1-2, with 7 bases matching TRBD1. Germline V CDR1 and CDR2: MNHNS, SASEGT. V lost 1 base, J lost 3 bases, and 8 bases stayed unmatched. The CDR3 has 16 amino acids. The CDR3 DNA follows: TGTGCCAGCAGTGAAGTGGGGGACAGCCCCTACTATGGCTACACCTTC. Its translation is CASSEVGDSPYYGYTF.

The V and J genes are TRBV18 and TRBJ2-1; D is unclear. Germline CDR1 KGHSH, CDR2 LQKENI. The CDR3 sequence is 12 residues long. Trimming removed 3 bases at V and 5 bases at J, with 5 bases between. CDR3 in amino acids: CASSPIDNEQFF. CDR3 nucleotides: TGTGCCAGCTCACCTATCGACAATGAGCAGTTCTTC.

The chain combines TRBV5-1 with TRBJ1-1, with D perhaps TRBD1 (6 bases). Germline-derived CDR1 and CDR2 are SGHRS and YFSETQ. This CDR3 contains 13 residues. V was shortened by 7 bases and J by 1 base, with 11 bases between the two germline ends. CDR3 region: CASGSGQNTEAFF. CDR3 nucleotide sequence: TGCGCCAGCGGGTCGGGACAGAACACTGAAGCTTTCTTT.

This clone was observed once. V and J are TRBV6-5 and TRBJ2-7; 7 bases are a match to TRBD2. V lost 0 bases and J lost 3; bases outside the gene matches: 5. This CDR3 has 15 residues. The V gene's germline CDR1 is MNHEY and CDR2 SVGAGI. The CDR3 spells CASSYSGGSYYEQYF. For the CDR3, the DNA is TGTGCCAGCAGTTACTCTGGCGGGAGTTACTACGAGCAGTACTTC.

The CDR3, as DNA: TGTGCCAGCAGCCCCCCCGCGGGAGATACGCAGTATTTT. Its translation is CASSPPAGDTQYF. The rearrangement links TRBV11-2 to TRBJ2-3, with D perhaps TRBD2 (5 bases). Germline loops: CDR1 SGHAT, CDR2 FQNNGV. Trimming stripped 5 bases from V and 5 bases from J, with 11 bases between. This CDR3 comprises 13 residues.

J is TRBJ2-2 and V is TRBV11-2; tentatively, D is TRBD1 (6 bases). V was shortened by 1 base and J by 6 bases, with 12 bases between the two germline ends. This CDR3 is built from 15 residues. Per germline, CDR1 SGHAT and CDR2 FQNNGV. CDR3 in DNA: TGTGCCAGCAGCTTAGGTCGCAGGGGTTCCGGGGAGCTGTTTTTT. Translated: CASSLGRRGSGELFF.

The J gene is TRBJ1-2, the V gene TRBV28; perhaps TRBD1 as D (6 bases). CDR1 and CDR2 (germline): MDHEN, SYDVKM. The germline V and J ends were trimmed by 5 bases and 4 bases, with 11 bases remaining between them. CDR3 length: 13 amino acids. The CDR3 region has the DNA TGTGCCAGCAGTCCGACAGGACCCTATGGCTACACCTTC. It codes for CASSPTGPYGYTF.

This chain connects TRBV9 to TRBJ2-1; 11 bases are a match to TRBD2. V shed 0 bases and J 6 bases; nucleotides not matched to a gene: 5. The length of the CDR3 is 16 residues. The germline V gene has CDR1 SGDLS and CDR2 YYNGEE. This CDR3 reads CASSVVGSGRVNEQFF. As DNA, the CDR3 is TGTGCCAGCAGCGTAGTGGGTAGCGGGAGGGTCAATGAGCAGTTCTTC.

This chain uses TRBV10-1 with TRBJ2-3; 9 bases are a match to TRBD1. This CDR3 has 15 residues. V trimming: 6 bases; J trimming: 1 base; junction bases outside the gene matches: 5. Germline values: CDR1 WNHNN, CDR2 SYGVQD (reference sequence). CDR3 DNA sequence: TGCGCCAGCAGGAAGACAGGGGGTGGCACAGATACGCAGTATTTT. Protein product: CASRKTGGGTDTQYF.

This chain joins TRBV5-1 and TRBJ1-2, with 11 bases fitting TRBD1. CDR1 SGHRS and CDR2 YFSETQ come from the germline V gene. This CDR3 contains 14 residues. Trimming at V came to 4 bases and at J to 3 bases, leaving 2 bases not matched to a gene. As DNA, the CDR3 is TGCGCCAGCAGCGGACAGGGGGCGGACTATGGCTACACCTTC. As protein: CASSGQGADYGYTF.

The chain links TRBV28 to TRBJ2-7; TRBD2 might be the D (5 bases). CDR3 length: 15 amino acids. Per germline, CDR1 MDHEN and CDR2 SYDVKM. Trimming removed 5 bases at V and 5 bases at J, with 19 bases between. CDR3 amino acids: CASSPIPGRSNEQYF. The CDR3 DNA reads as TGTGCCAGCAGTCCGATACCGGGGAGATCCAACGAGCAGTACTTC. Drawing the rest from reference TRBV28 and TRBJ2-7, the complete variable domain is DVKVTQSSRYLVKRTGEKVFLECVQDMDHENMFWYRQDPGLGLRLIYFSYDVKMKEKGDIPEGYSVSREKKERFSLILESASTNQTSMYLCASSPIPGRSNEQYFGPGTRLTVT.

This clone appeared once. The DNA of the CDR3 is TGTGCCACCAGTCGTGGCTCTGAAGCTTTCTTT. Translating gives CATSRGSEAFF. The V gene is TRBV24-1, the J gene TRBJ1-1; D unclear. There are 11 residues in the CDR3. Germline V gene data show CDR1 as KGHDR and CDR2 as SFDVKD. Trimming cost V 6 bases and J 6 bases, with 7 bases left between them.

The V gene is TRBV29-1, the J gene TRBJ2-1, with D tentatively TRBD1 (5 bases). V gave up 5 bases and J gave up 3 bases, with 11 bases separating them. CDR3 length: 13 amino acids. Germline V gene lookup returns CDR1 SQVTM and CDR2 ANQGSEA. DNA of the CDR3: TGCAGCGTTCCTTTAGACAGCTACAATGAGCAGTTCTTC. This translates into CSVPLDSYNEQFF.

A single count supports this clone. The J gene is TRBJ2-3, the V gene TRBV7-3; D is perhaps TRBD1 (5 bases). The CDR3 has 16 amino acids. Between the trimmed V and J ends, which lost 1 base and 0 bases, there was a span of 11 bases. Germline V CDR1 and CDR2: SGHTA, FQGTGA. This CDR3 reads CASSLITTVSTDTQYF. Written as DNA, the CDR3 is TGTGCCAGCAGCTTAATAACGACAGTCAGCACAGATACGCAGTATTTT.

The chain recombines TRBV19 with TRBJ1-4, with 7 bases identical to TRBD1. The junction had 8 bases not matched to a gene; V was cut back by 6 bases and J by 7 bases. The germline V gene encodes CDR1 LNHDA and CDR2 SQIVND (reference sequence). This CDR3 spans 14 amino acids. The CDR3: CASSPGTAGEKLFF. The CDR3 nucleotides read TGTGCCAGTAGCCCCGGGACAGCCGGTGAAAAACTGTTTTTT.

This clone has more than one count but fewer than ten. The chain employs TRBV7-2 and TRBJ1-1; 8 nucleotides align to TRBD1. V was pared by 6 bases and J by 4 bases, with 7 bases of the junction left unmatched. The CDR3 length is 14 residues. Germline CDR1 is SGHTA and CDR2 is FQGNSA. This chain's CDR3 is CASRWTGWSTEAFF. The CDR3, as DNA: TGTGCCAGCAGATGGACAGGGTGGAGCACTGAAGCTTTCTTT.

The rearrangement uses TRBV5-1 and TRBJ2-2; TRBD1 matches at 8 bases. V lost 5 bases to trimming and J lost 1 base; unmatched junction nucleotides: 4. Germline assignment: CDR1 SGHRS and CDR2 YFSETQ. This CDR3 spans 15 amino acids. The CDR3 nucleotides are TGCGCCAGCAGAACAGGGGGACTGAACACCGGGGAGCTGTTTTTT. It translates to CASRTGGLNTGELFF.

J is TRBJ1-2 and V is TRBV28; no clear D. The germline CDR1 and CDR2 sequences are MDHEN and SYDVKM. Between the trimmed V and J ends, which lost 4 bases and 1 base, there was a span of 7 bases. The CDR3 is made up of 13 amino acids. The CDR3 loop is CASSSVFNYGYTF. CDR3 bases: TGTGCCAGCAGTTCTGTTTTTAACTATGGCTACACCTTC.

This rearrangement joins TRBV27 to TRBJ2-7, with D unclear. The CDR3 loop spans 9 amino acids. CDR1 MNHEY and CDR2 SMNVEV come from the germline V gene (reference sequence). The V end was cut by 7 bases, the J end by 4 bases, with 2 bases between. The CDR3 sequence: CASTYEQYF. CDR3 coding DNA: TGTGCCAGCACGTACGAGCAGTACTTC.

The genes are TRBV30 and TRBJ2-7, with a possible D match to TRBD2 (5 bases). The CDR3 runs to 10 residues. Per the germline V gene, CDR1 is GTSNPN and CDR2 is SVGIG (reference sequence). Between the trimmed V and J ends, which lost 5 bases and 6 bases, there was a span of 8 bases. CDR3 coding DNA: TGTGCCTGGGGGGAGCGCGAGCAGTACTTC. It is translated as CAWGEREQYF.

The J gene is TRBJ1-5, the V gene TRBV5-5; D is possibly TRBD1 (5 bases). Germline CDR1 reads SGHKS; CDR2 reads YYEKEE (reference sequence). The CDR3 is made up of 16 amino acids. V was pared by 4 bases and J by 1 base, with 15 bases between. DNA for the CDR3: TGTGCCAGCAGCCCAGGGTGGATTGGCAGCAATCAGCCCCAGCATTTT. Amino acid sequence: CASSPGWIGSNQPQHF.